The rows below give T cell receptor beta chains drawn from one sample of a study of T cell responses to AZD1222 COVID-19 vaccine. Only in-frame clones appear in the TCRdb table, and some are missing; sequencing was by immunoSEQ multiplex PCR. The sample lists around 220,000 clones, around 94% occurring once. This specimen was peripheral blood, taken 28 days after the second dose of the MenACWY control vaccine. These receptors all stem from an adult who received the MenACWY meningococcal vaccine as a control. Both conserved end residues are trimmed from each CDR3. The order of the fields is J gene, V gene, CDR3 protein.

TRBJ1-5,TRBV6-5,ASSQLGNQPQH
TRBJ2-1,TRBV4-3,ASSQDMSTSNEQF
TRBJ2-7,TRBV13,ASSLSSRGPYEQY
TRBJ1-5,TRBV3-1/TRBV3-2,ASSQEFGPWPQH
TRBJ2-4,TRBV15,ATSRDRTGGTIQY
TRBJ2-7,TRBV7-2,ASSPQAGLYEQY
TRBJ1-6,TRBV11-2,ASSSIPQGGSPLH
TRBJ2-7,TRBV7-9,ASSPPGTGVGEQY
TRBJ2-7,TRBV12-1,ASSRVHYEQY
TRBJ2-3,TRBV3-1/TRBV3-2,ASSHRLAGDTDTQY
TRBJ1-6,TRBV4-3,ASSQEGNSPLH
TRBJ1-2,TRBV6-5,ASRSGTGGRQT
TRBJ2-2,TRBV5-1,ASSPGQSGSGELF
TRBJ2-7,TRBV28,ASSRAGTGIYEQY